This T cell receptor beta chain was found in a study of CXCR3-negative and CXCR3-positive naive CD8 T cells. Findings and caveats of the study: Naive cells with CXCR3 showed TRB CDR3s that were more hydrophobic than those in CXCR3-negative naive cells. Similarly elevated diversity marked both naive subsets, with memory CD8+ cells showing far lower diversity.

With respect to this clonotype: Its antigen is undetermined.

In germline, CDR1 is SGHVS, CDR2 FNYEAQ. The CDR3 is 14 residues long. CD45RO-CCR7+CD27+CD95- marked naive CD8+ T cells. Carrying UMI labels, the TRB cDNA libraries were prepared through 5' RACE. No DNA is given; TCRdb re-called the 5' RACE reads and lists each CDR3 protein once. Here the sample table reports more than 50,000 distinct CDR3 sequences. The chain uses TRBV7-6 and TRBJ2-1; TCRdb lists TRBD1, though no DNA is available to test this call. Sequencing was done on a sample of naive CXCR3- CD8+ T cells from blood. Described subset: CD45RO-CCR7+CD27+CD95- naive CD8+ T cells lacking CXCR3 (TNR3-). This TCR was sampled from a human donor in good health. Some clones in this sample may be carry-over from other donors' samples. CDR3 sequence reads: CASSWDGGYNEQFF.